One and the same sample provided the 17 T cell receptor beta chains below, sequenced in a study of T cells in Graves' hyperthyroidism and ophthalmopathy. Template material for amplifying TCR beta CDR3 regions consisted of RNA transcripts. TCR CDR3 regions were first amplified by RT-PCR with HTBI primers. TCRdb re-analysed the multiplex PCR reads in MiXCR, keeping a single row per CDR3 protein. Among 640,000 or so distinct CDR3 sequences, 14% to 15% were seen once, and the ten largest hold around 4%. Material: blood. These receptors came from a woman in her forties with Graves' ophthalmopathy.

This clonotype has a count of ten or more. The chain combines TRBV4-2 with TRBJ2-6; TRBD1 aligns across 8 bases. The CDR3 runs 17 residues. With 5 bases clipped from V and 0 bases from J, the junction kept 6 bases outside the gene matches. Germline-derived CDR1 and CDR2 are LGHNA and YNFKEQ. CDR3 sequence (DNA): TGTGCCAGCAGCGGACAGGGTACCTACTCTGGGGCCAACGTCCTGACTTTC. Its protein is CASSGQGTYSGANVLTF.

Only a few counts were recorded for this clonotype. The chain carries TRBV5-1 and TRBJ2-7; 8 nucleotides agree with TRBD2. CDR3 length: 15 amino acids. V lost 4 bases to trimming and J lost 2 bases; unmatched junction nucleotides: 8. Germline CDR1 SGHRS, CDR2 YFSETQ. In nucleotides, the CDR3 is TGCGCCAGCAGCGGCCGGGAGGGAACCGCCTACGAGCAGTACTTC. Amino acid sequence: CASSGREGTAYEQYF.

This clonotype was observed a handful of times. Since a much larger clone is just one base distant, this may be a read error. J is TRBJ1-6 and V is TRBV11-2, with D perhaps matching TRBD1 (5 bases). This CDR3 has 17 residues. Trimming removed 5 bases at V and 7 bases at J, with 21 bases between. Per germline, CDR1 SGHAT and CDR2 FQNNGV. The CDR3 loop reads CASSPIGIGDVNSPLHF. Written as DNA, the CDR3 is TGTGCCAGCAGCCCGATCGGGATAGGGGATGTCAATTCACCCCTCCACTTT.

This clonotype was seen many times. This chain connects TRBV28 to TRBJ1-1; D call uncertain. In germline, CDR1 is MDHEN, CDR2 SYDVKM. This CDR3 is 14 amino acids long. Trimming stripped 4 bases from V and 1 base from J, with 10 bases between. CDR3 in DNA: TGTGCCAGCAGTTCGGGTGCGGGGAACACTGAAGCTTTCTTT. Amino acids: CASSSGAGNTEAFF. The full variable domain, completed using reference TRBV28 and TRBJ1-1, is DVKVTQSSRYLVKRTGEKVFLECVQDMDHENMFWYRQDPGLGLRLIYFSYDVKMKEKGDIPEGYSVSREKKERFSLILESASTNQTSMYLCASSSGAGNTEAFFGQGTRLTVV.

At least ten counts were recorded for this clonotype. This chain joins TRBV19 and TRBJ1-1; D may be TRBD1 (5 bases). V lost 5 bases to trimming and J lost 4 bases, with 11 bases between them. The CDR3 length is 13 residues. Germline values: CDR1 LNHDA, CDR2 SQIVND (reference sequence). The CDR3 DNA sequence: TGTGCCAGTAGTCGGGGGGTTGGCACTGAAGCTTTCTTT. Its translation is CASSRGVGTEAFF.

The table lists this clonotype with many counts. V and J are TRBV6-5 and TRBJ2-5; weak D call: TRBD2 (6 bases). Germline values: CDR1 MNHEY, CDR2 SVGAGI. CDR3 length: 14 residues. The V and J ends lost 4 bases and 5 bases respectively, with 14 bases between them. CDR3 nucleotide sequence: TGTGCCAGCAGTTCGGGCGGGGCTTGGGAGACCCAGTACTTC. Amino acids: CASSSGGAWETQYF.

This clonotype was observed at least ten times. V usage is TRBV6-5 and J usage is TRBJ2-5; 8 bases align to TRBD2. The germline gives CDR1 MNHEY, CDR2 SVGAGI. The V segment lost 4 bases and the J segment 7 bases; nucleotides outside the gene matches: 5. This CDR3 spans 13 amino acids. The DNA for the CDR3 is TGTGCCAGCAGTTCAACGGGACTAGGGACCCAGTACTTC. It translates to CASSSTGLGTQYF.

This chain uses TRBV19 with TRBJ2-7, with a weak D call TRBD1 (5 bases). CDR1 is LNHDA and CDR2 is SQIVND in the germline V gene (reference sequence). V was shortened by 0 bases and J by 4 bases, with 7 bases between the two germline ends. There are 13 residues in the CDR3. The CDR3 spells CASSIDNRYEQYF. Here the CDR3 DNA reads TGTGCCAGTAGTATAGACAACAGGTACGAGCAGTACTTC.

This clonotype was detected ten times or more. The chain employs TRBV28 and TRBJ1-1; D might be TRBD1 (5 bases). With 6 bases removed from V and 10 bases from J, the gap between germline ends came to 12 bases. Germline assignment: CDR1 MDHEN and CDR2 SYDVKM. There are 11 residues in the CDR3. The CDR3 reads CASSLGDVAFF. The CDR3, as DNA: TGTGCCAGCAGCCTTGGGGACGTAGCTTTCTTT.

This clonotype has at least ten counts. V gene TRBV12-3 or TRBV12-4 combines with J gene TRBJ2-7; unclear D gene. This CDR3 is built from 13 residues. V was pared by 3 bases and J by 7 bases, with 13 bases between. In DNA form, the CDR3 reads TGTGCCAGCAGTTTCGACGGTTTCGAGGAGCAGTACTTC. Its protein product is CASSFDGFEEQYF.

This clonotype came up a few times. V is TRBV2 and J is TRBJ1-5; D is perhaps TRBD1 (5 bases). Trimming removed 8 bases at V and 0 bases at J, with 17 bases between. Germline lookup yields CDR1 SNHLY and CDR2 FYNNEI. This CDR3 contains 16 residues. The CDR3 DNA reads TGTGCCAGCGGCCGGGGGAGGGATTATAGCAATCAGCCCCAGCATTTT. Translation: CASGRGRDYSNQPQHF.

With regard to this clonotype: Since no conserved phenylalanine or tryptophan closes the CDR3, a read error is the likely cause. This chain links TRBV27 with TRBJ2-7; D possibly corresponds to TRBD2 (6 bases). Trimming cost V 6 bases and J 4 bases, with 7 bases left between them. The CDR3 covers 11 residues. CDR1 is MNHEY and CDR2 is SMNVEV in the germline V gene (reference sequence). The CDR3 spells CASREGYEQYS. The CDR3 nucleotides are TGTGCCAGCAGGGAGGGTTACGAGCAGTACTCC.

The CDR3 DNA is TGTGCCAGCAGCGCCGGATATGCTCTCTCTGGAAACACCATATATTTT. It yields the protein CASSAGYALSGNTIYF. The rearrangement joins TRBV9 to TRBJ1-3; D uncertain. Deletions cut 3 bases from V and 0 bases from J, with 13 bases between. CDR3 length equals 16 residues. Germline V gene lookup returns CDR1 SGDLS and CDR2 YYNGEE.

The chain is built from TRBV20-1 and TRBJ1-5; possible D gene TRBD1, 6 bases. Germline values: CDR1 DFQATT, CDR2 SNEGSKA (reference sequence). The CDR3 is made up of 13 amino acids. Trimming pared 2 bases from V and 7 bases from J, leaving 12 bases between. The CDR3 DNA reads TGCAGTGCTAGAAGAGGGGGACTCCAGCCCCAGCATTTT. This codes for CSARRGGLQPQHF.

At least ten counts were recorded for this clonotype. The chain has TRBV5-6 and TRBJ2-2, with 13 nucleotides matching TRBD2. This CDR3 contains 16 residues. Per germline, CDR1 SGHDT and CDR2 YYEEEE. V lost 4 bases to trimming and J lost 7 bases; unmatched junction nucleotides: 7. CDR3: CASSIGLAGAGGELFF. In DNA, the CDR3 is TGTGCCAGCAGCATAGGACTAGCGGGAGCAGGCGGGGAGCTGTTTTTT.

The sample holds many counts of this clonotype. The chain is built from TRBV12-3 or TRBV12-4 and TRBJ2-7; 9 nucleotides align to TRBD2. V was pared by 5 bases and J by 2 bases, with 7 bases of the junction left unmatched. The CDR3 has 15 residues. CDR3 residues: CASSRSGSSTYEQYF. The CDR3 coding sequence is TGTGCCAGCAGTCGTAGCGGGAGTTCGACCTACGAGCAGTACTTC.

This clonotype was recorded many times. The chain couples TRBV9 to TRBJ2-7; 15 bases are a match to TRBD2. Germline CDR1 reads SGDLS; CDR2 reads YYNGEE. V shed 0 bases and J 5 bases; nucleotides not matched to a gene: 3. The CDR3 runs to 16 residues. Here the CDR3 DNA reads TGTGCCAGCAGCGTAGGGACTAGCGGGAGGGTCCACGAGCAGTACTTC. Translation gives CASSVGTSGRVHEQYF.